The sequence of this T cell receptor (beta chain) was determined in a study of T-cell reconstitution after alpha-beta-depleted transplantation in children. During its preparation, the TCRbeta library received unique molecular identifiers. TCRdb ran MiXCR on the PCR reads and lists one entry per CDR3 protein. The table includes around 600,000 distinct CDR3 sequences, roughly a tenth detected once. Trimming cost V 4 bases and J 4 bases, with 6 bases left between them. Germline CDR1 and CDR2: GTSNPN and SVGIG (reference sequence). There are 11 residues in the CDR3. This clonotype was picked up many times.

The input for sequencing was PBMCs from the stem cell graft donor, taken from the stem cell graft. The chain couples TRBV30 to TRBJ2-3; D uncertain. The origin of this receptor is a human donor who donated a stem cell graft to a child with acute myeloid leukemia. The CDR3 loop is CAWKPSDTQYF. The CDR3 DNA reads TGTGCCTGGAAGCCTTCAGATACGCAGTATTTT.